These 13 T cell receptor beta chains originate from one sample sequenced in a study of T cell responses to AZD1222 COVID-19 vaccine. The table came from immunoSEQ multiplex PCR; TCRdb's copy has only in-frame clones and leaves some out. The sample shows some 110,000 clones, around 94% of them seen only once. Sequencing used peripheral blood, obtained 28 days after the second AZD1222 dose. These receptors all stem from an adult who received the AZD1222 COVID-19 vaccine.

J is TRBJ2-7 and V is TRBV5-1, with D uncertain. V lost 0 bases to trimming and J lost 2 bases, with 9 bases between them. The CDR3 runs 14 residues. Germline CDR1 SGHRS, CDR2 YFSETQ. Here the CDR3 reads CASSLVGEPYEQYF. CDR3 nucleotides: TGCGCCAGCAGCTTGGTTGGCGAACCCTACGAGCAGTACTTC. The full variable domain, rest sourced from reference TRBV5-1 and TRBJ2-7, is KAGVTQTPRYLIKTRGQQVTLSCSPISGHRSVSWYQQTPGQGLQFLFEYFSETQRNKGNFPGRFSGRQFSNSRSEMNVSTLELGDSALYLCASSLVGEPYEQYFGPGTRLTVT.

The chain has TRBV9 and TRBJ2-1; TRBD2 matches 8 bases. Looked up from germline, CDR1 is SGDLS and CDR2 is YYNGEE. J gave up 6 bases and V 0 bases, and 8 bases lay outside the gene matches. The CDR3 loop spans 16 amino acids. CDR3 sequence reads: CASSVGAAGDGNEQFF. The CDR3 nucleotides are TGTGCCAGCAGCGTAGGGGCAGCGGGAGACGGCAATGAGCAGTTCTTC.

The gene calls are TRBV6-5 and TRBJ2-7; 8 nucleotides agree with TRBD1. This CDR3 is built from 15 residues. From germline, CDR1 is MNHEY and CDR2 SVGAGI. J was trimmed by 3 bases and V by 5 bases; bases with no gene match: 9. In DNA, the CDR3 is TGTGCCAGCAGTCACAAATCAGGGACAGGCTACGAGCAGTACTTC. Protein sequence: CASSHKSGTGYEQYF.

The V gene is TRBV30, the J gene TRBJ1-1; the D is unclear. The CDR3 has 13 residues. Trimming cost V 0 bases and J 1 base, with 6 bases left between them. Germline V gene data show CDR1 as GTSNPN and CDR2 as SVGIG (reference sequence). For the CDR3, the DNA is TGTGCCTGGAGTGTACATACGAACACTGAAGCTTTCTTT. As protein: CAWSVHTNTEAFF.

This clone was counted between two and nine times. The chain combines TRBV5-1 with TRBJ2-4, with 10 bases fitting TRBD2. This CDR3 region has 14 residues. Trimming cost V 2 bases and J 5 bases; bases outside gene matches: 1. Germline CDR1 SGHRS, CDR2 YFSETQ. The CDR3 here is CASSLAGGENIQYF. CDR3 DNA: TGCGCCAGCAGCTTAGCGGGAGGGGAAAACATTCAGTACTTC.

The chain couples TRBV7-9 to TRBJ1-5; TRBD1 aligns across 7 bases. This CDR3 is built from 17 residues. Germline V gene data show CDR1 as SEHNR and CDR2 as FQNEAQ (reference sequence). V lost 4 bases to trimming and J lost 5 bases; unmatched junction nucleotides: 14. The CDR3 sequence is CASSSPETGKEDQPQHF. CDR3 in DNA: TGTGCCAGCAGCTCTCCCGAGACAGGGAAGGAAGATCAGCCCCAGCATTTT.

The CDR3 DNA reads TGTGCCAGCAGCGAGGGGACAGGGCGGGATGGCTACACCTTC. Its protein product is CASSEGTGRDGYTF. V and J are TRBV28 and TRBJ1-2, with TRBD1 matching 9 bases. Germline lookup yields CDR1 MDHEN and CDR2 SYDVKM. The CDR3 length is 14 residues. J lost 6 bases, V lost 6 bases, and 8 bases had no gene match.

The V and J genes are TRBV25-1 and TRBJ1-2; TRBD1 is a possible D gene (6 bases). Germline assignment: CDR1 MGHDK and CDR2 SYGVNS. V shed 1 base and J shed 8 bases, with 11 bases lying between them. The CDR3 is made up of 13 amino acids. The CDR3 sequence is CASSEFSRGGYTF. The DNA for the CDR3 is TGTGCCAGCAGTGAATTTAGCAGGGGAGGCTACACCTTC.

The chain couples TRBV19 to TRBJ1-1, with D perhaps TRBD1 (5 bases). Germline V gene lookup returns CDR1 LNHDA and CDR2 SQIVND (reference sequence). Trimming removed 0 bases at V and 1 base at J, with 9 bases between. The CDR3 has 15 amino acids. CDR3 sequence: CASSIDEQGNTEAFF. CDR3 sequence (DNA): TGTGCCAGTAGTATAGATGAGCAGGGGAACACTGAAGCTTTCTTT.

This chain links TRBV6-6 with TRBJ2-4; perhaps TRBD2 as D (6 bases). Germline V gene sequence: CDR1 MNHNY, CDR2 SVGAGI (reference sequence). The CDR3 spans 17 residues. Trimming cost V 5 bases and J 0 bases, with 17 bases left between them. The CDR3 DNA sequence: TGTGCCAGCAGTCTAGCGAGGGACGCCCTAGCCAAAAACATTCAGTACTTC. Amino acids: CASSLARDALAKNIQYF.

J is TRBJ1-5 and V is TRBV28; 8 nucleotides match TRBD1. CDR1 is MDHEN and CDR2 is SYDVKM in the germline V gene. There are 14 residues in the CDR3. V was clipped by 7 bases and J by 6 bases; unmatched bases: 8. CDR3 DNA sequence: TGTGCCAGCAACCTCAGGGGGCGGGTTCAGCCCCAGCATTTT. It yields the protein CASNLRGRVQPQHF.

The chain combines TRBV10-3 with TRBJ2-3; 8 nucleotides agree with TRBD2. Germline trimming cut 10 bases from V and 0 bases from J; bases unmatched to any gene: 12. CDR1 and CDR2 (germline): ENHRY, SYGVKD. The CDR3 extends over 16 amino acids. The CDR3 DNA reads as TGTGCCAGAACCGGAACTAGCGGTCCCAGCACAGATACGCAGTATTTT. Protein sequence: CARTGTSGPSTDTQYF.

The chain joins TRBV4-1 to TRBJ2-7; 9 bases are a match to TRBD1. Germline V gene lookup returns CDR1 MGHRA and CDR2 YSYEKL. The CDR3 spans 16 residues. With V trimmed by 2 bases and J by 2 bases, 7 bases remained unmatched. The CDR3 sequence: CASSQLGQGRTYEQYF. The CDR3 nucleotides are TGCGCCAGCAGCCAATTAGGACAGGGGAGAACCTACGAGCAGTACTTC.